The T cell receptor beta chain described here comes from a study of T cell repertoires in cytomegalovirus infection. At the level of the study: Carrying CMV and the relevant HLA type showed in public TCR beta signatures.

From the reads, TCRdb called clonotypes with MiXCR, one entry per CDR3 protein. The sample lists about 140,000 distinct CDR3 sequences; about 6.3% were seen once. This clonotype was recorded many times. Sequencing input: PBMCs. The source of this sequence is a human donor in good health (CMV status not recorded). Some clones in this sample may be carry-over from other donors' samples.

The CDR3 is CASSSPAAELNYGYTF. For the CDR3, the DNA is TGTGCCAGCAGTTCTCCCGCGGCAGAGCTAAACTATGGCTACACCTTC. V and J are TRBV2 and TRBJ1-2; D not certain. Between the trimmed V and J ends, which lost 5 bases and 2 bases, there was a span of 18 bases. The CDR3 has 16 residues. Germline-derived CDR1 and CDR2 are SNHLY and FYNNEI.